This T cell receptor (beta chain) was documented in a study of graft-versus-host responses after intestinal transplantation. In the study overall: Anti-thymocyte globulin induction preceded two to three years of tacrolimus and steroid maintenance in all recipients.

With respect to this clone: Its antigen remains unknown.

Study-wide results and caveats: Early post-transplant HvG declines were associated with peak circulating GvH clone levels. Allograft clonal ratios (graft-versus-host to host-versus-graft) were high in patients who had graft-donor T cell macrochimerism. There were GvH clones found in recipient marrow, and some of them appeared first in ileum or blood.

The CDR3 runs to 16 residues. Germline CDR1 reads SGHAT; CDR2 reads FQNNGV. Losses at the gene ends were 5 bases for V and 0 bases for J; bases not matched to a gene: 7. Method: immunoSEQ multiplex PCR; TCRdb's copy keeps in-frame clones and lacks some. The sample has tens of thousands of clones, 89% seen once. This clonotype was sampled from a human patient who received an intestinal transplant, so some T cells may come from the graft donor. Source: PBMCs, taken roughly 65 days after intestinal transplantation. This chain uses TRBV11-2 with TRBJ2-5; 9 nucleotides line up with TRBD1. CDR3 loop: CASSPLDRGHQETQYF. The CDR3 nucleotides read TGTGCCAGCAGCCCTCTGGACAGGGGACACCAAGAGACCCAGTACTTC. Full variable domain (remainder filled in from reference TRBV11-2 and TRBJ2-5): EAGVAQSPRYKIIEKRQSVAFWCNPISGHATLYWYQQILGQGPKLLIQFQNNGVVDDSQLPKDRFSAERLKGVDSTLKIQPAKLEDSAVYLCASSPLDRGHQETQYFGPGTRLLVL.